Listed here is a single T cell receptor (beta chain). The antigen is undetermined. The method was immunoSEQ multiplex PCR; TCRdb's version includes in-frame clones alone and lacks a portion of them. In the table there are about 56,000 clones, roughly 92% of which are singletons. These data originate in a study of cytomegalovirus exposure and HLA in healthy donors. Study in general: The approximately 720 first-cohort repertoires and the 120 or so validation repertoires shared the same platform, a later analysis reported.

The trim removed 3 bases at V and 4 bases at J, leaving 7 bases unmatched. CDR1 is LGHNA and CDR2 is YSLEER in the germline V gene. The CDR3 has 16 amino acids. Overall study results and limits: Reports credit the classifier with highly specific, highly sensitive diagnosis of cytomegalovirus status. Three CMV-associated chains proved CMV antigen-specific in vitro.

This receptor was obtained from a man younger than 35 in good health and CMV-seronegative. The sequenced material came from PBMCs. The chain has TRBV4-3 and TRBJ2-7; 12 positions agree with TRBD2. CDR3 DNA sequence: TGCGCCAGCAGCCATGGAGGGACTAGCGGGCTTTACGAGCAGTACTTC. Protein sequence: CASSHGGTSGLYEQYF.